A selection of T cell receptor beta chains follows, all from one sample in a study of cytomegalovirus exposure and HLA in healthy donors. Repertoires were generated with immunoSEQ multiplex PCR, while TCRdb's copy carries only in-frame clones and drops some. The sample has about 180,000 clones, 75% seen once. Material: PBMCs. The receptor source for this set is a male donor in good health and CMV-seronegative. Both conserved end residues are part of each CDR3. Each record gives: J gene, clone size, D gene, V gene, CDR3 DNA, CDR3 protein. The D gene is left open where the match is weak. Clone sizes are given selectively: once, few, many, or a class where the clone is expanded.

J gene: TRBJ1-5; clone size: .; D gene: .; V gene: TRBV27; CDR3 DNA: TGTGCCAGCAGCCCACAAGGGGCTGCGAATCAGCCCCAGCATTTT; CDR3 protein: CASSPQGAANQPQHF
J gene: TRBJ1-2; clone size: .; D gene: TRBD1; V gene: TRBV28; CDR3 DNA: TGTGCCAGCAGGGGGACAGGAGACCGAGGCTACACCTTC; CDR3 protein: CASRGTGDRGYTF
J gene: TRBJ2-7; clone size: .; D gene: .; V gene: TRBV5-5; CDR3 DNA: TGTGCCAGCAGCTTGGAACGGAGCTCCTACGAGCAGTACTTC; CDR3 protein: CASSLERSSYEQYF
J gene: TRBJ1-2; clone size: .; D gene: .; V gene: TRBV6-1; CDR3 DNA: TGTGCCAGCAGTGAAGAAAGGGGGGGCTATGGCTACACCTTC; CDR3 protein: CASSEERGGYGYTF
J gene: TRBJ2-1; clone size: .; D gene: TRBD2; V gene: TRBV30; CDR3 DNA: TGTGCCTGGAGTGCCCACGGCGGGGGATACAATGAGCAGTTCTTC; CDR3 protein: CAWSAHGGGYNEQFF
J gene: TRBJ1-1; clone size: .; D gene: .; V gene: TRBV4-3; CDR3 DNA: TGCGCCAGCAGCCAAGGAGCAACAGACACTGAAGCTTTCTTT; CDR3 protein: CASSQGATDTEAFF
J gene: TRBJ2-7; clone size: .; D gene: .; V gene: TRBV28; CDR3 DNA: TGTGCCAGCAGTTTCCCCCGCCCTACTATATACGAGCAGTACTTC; CDR3 protein: CASSFPRPTIYEQYF
J gene: TRBJ2-5; clone size: .; D gene: .; V gene: TRBV9; CDR3 DNA: TGTGCCAGCAGCGTCCTGGAGGGTCGATTCCAAGAGACCCAGTACTTC; CDR3 protein: CASSVLEGRFQETQYF
J gene: TRBJ2-5; clone size: .; D gene: .; V gene: TRBV2; CDR3 DNA: TGTGCCAGCAGACCTATCGACACGGCCCAGACCCAGTACTTC; CDR3 protein: CASRPIDTAQTQYF
J gene: TRBJ2-7; clone size: once; D gene: TRBD1; V gene: TRBV19; CDR3 DNA: TGTGCCAGTAGTAACCAGGGACAGGTCAAATCCTACGGGCAGTACTTC; CDR3 protein: CASSNQGQVKSYGQYF
J gene: TRBJ1-5; clone size: .; D gene: .; V gene: TRBV15; CDR3 DNA: TGTGCCACCAGCAGATCGGGGGATAGCAATCAGCCCCAGCATTTT; CDR3 protein: CATSRSGDSNQPQHF
J gene: TRBJ2-3; clone size: once; D gene: TRBD2; V gene: TRBV7-9; CDR3 DNA: TGTGCCAGCAGCTCCGGGACTAGCGGGAGAACAGATACGCAGTATTTT; CDR3 protein: CASSSGTSGRTDTQYF
J gene: TRBJ2-7; clone size: .; D gene: .; V gene: TRBV28; CDR3 DNA: TGTGCCAGCAGATCCTTTATTGGAGGGAACGAGCAGTACTTC; CDR3 protein: CASRSFIGGNEQYF
J gene: TRBJ2-1; clone size: .; D gene: TRBD2; V gene: TRBV28; CDR3 DNA: TGTGCCAGCAGTTCATCTAGCGGAGAATACTACAATGAGCAGTTCTTC; CDR3 protein: CASSSSSGEYYNEQFF
J gene: TRBJ2-1; clone size: .; D gene: .; V gene: TRBV9; CDR3 DNA: TGTGCCAGCAGCGTAGGAGGTAGCGGTTCCTACAATGAGCAGTTCTTC; CDR3 protein: CASSVGGSGSYNEQFF
J gene: TRBJ2-1; clone size: .; D gene: .; V gene: TRBV11-2; CDR3 DNA: TGTGCCAGCAGCTTAGGTGACAGCAATGAGCAGTTCTTC; CDR3 protein: CASSLGDSNEQFF
J gene: TRBJ2-2; clone size: .; D gene: TRBD1; V gene: TRBV6-5; CDR3 DNA: TGTGCCAGCAGTTACGACAGGGTGGGCACCGGGGAGCTGTTTTTT; CDR3 protein: CASSYDRVGTGELFF
J gene: TRBJ1-2; clone size: few; D gene: .; V gene: TRBV27; CDR3 DNA: TGTGCCAGCAGCTCCGCGGAGGGGTGGTATGGCTACACCTTC; CDR3 protein: CASSSAEGWYGYTF
J gene: TRBJ1-2; clone size: .; D gene: .; V gene: TRBV27; CDR3 DNA: TGTGCCAGCAGTTTATCAGGGGTCTATGGCTACACCTTC; CDR3 protein: CASSLSGVYGYTF
J gene: TRBJ1-2; clone size: once; D gene: TRBD1; V gene: TRBV28; CDR3 DNA: TGTGCCAGCAGTTTGCCGCGGCAGGGGGCTTGGGCTGGCTACACCTTC; CDR3 protein: CASSLPRQGAWAGYTF
J gene: TRBJ1-2; clone size: few; D gene: TRBD1; V gene: TRBV6-1; CDR3 DNA: TGTGCCAGCAGTGACAACAGGGGTTATGGCTACACCTTC; CDR3 protein: CASSDNRGYGYTF
J gene: TRBJ2-3; clone size: .; D gene: .; V gene: TRBV28; CDR3 DNA: TGTGCCAGCAGCCCTAGCACAGATACGCAGTATTTT; CDR3 protein: CASSPSTDTQYF
J gene: TRBJ2-7; clone size: .; D gene: .; V gene: TRBV19; CDR3 DNA: TGTGCCAGTAGGAACAGAGCCTCCTACGAGCAGTACTTC; CDR3 protein: CASRNRASYEQYF
J gene: TRBJ1-5; clone size: once; D gene: TRBD1; V gene: TRBV15; CDR3 DNA: TGTGCCACCAGCCGACAGGGAGGCCAGCCCCAGCATTTT; CDR3 protein: CATSRQGGQPQHF
J gene: TRBJ2-7; clone size: .; D gene: TRBD2; V gene: TRBV6-6; CDR3 DNA: TGTGCCAGCAGTCCCCTAGCGGGAGACCGATACGAGCAGTACTTC; CDR3 protein: CASSPLAGDRYEQYF